This T cell receptor beta chain was sequenced for a study of T-cell memory formation after mild COVID-19. TCRdb re-called the 5' RACE reads with MiXCR, one entry per CDR3 protein. This table holds about 260,000 distinct CDR3 sequences, over 15% found once. Germline V lookup: CDR1 LGHDT, CDR2 YNNKEL (reference sequence). This CDR3 region has 15 residues. The V and J ends lost 3 bases and 1 base respectively, with 12 bases between them. The TCR sequence derives from a man aged 18 to 35 who had mild COVID-19 (a few samples of this study predate the infection). Cell type and time point are not known. Sample: PBMCs or a T cell subset sorted from them (not recorded which). The rearrangement uses TRBV3-1 and TRBJ1-1; D is unresolved. In nucleotides, the CDR3 is TGTGCCAGCAGCCACTGGCGGGTCAGGAACACTGAAGCTTTCTTT. Residues: CASSHWRVRNTEAFF.